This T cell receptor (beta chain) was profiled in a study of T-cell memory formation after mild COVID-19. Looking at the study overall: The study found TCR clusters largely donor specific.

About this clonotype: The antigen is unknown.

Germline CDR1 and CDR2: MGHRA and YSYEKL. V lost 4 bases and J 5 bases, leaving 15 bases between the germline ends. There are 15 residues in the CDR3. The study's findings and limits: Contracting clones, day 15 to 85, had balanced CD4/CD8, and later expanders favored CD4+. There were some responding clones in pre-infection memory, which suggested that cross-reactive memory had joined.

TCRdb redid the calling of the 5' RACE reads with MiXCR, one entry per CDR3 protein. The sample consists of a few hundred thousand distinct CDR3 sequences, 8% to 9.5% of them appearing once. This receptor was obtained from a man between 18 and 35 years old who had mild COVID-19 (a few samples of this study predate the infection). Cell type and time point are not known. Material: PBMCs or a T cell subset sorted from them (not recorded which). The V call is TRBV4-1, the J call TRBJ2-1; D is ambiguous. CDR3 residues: CASSPQPWADNEQFF. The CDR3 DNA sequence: TGCGCCAGCAGCCCCCAACCCTGGGCTGACAATGAGCAGTTCTTC.